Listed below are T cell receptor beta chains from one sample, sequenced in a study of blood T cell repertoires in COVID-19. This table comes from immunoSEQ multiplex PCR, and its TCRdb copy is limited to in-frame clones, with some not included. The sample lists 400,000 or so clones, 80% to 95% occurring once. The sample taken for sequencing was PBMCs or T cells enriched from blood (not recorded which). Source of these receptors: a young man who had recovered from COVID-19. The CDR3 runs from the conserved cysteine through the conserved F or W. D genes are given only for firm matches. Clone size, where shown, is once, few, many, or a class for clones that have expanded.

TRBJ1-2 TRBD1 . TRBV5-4 TGTGCCAGCAGCACCAGGACAGGGCAGGGCTATGGCTACACCTTC CASSTRTGQGYGYTF
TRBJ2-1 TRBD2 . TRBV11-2 TGTGCCAGCAGCTTAGATCGGACTAGTTTGGGCGGGTCAGAGCAGTTCTTC CASSLDRTSLGGSEQFF
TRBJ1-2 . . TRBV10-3 TGTGCCACCAGTCCTGGAAGTACAGGAAAAAGGGCTAACTATGGCTACACCTTC CATSPGSTGKRANYGYTF
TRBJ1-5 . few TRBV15 TGTGCCACCAGCAGAGAATACACCGGGACACAGCATTTT CATSREYTGTQHF
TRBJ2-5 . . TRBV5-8 TGTGCCAGCAGCTTGGGACAGGTCATGGAGACCCAGTACTTC CASSLGQVMETQYF
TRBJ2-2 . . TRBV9 TGTGCCAGCAGCGTCCTCGAGCTCGGGGAGCTGTTTTTT CASSVLELGELFF
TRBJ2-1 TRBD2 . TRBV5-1 TGCGCCAGCGCGCCGACTGGACTAGCGGGAGCCCGTGAGCAGTTCTTC CASAPTGLAGAREQFF
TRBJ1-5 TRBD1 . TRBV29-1 TGCAGCGCTGCTGACCGGGACAGCAGAGATTTT CSAADRDSRDF
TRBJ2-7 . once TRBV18 TGTGCCAGCTCACCTTACCGGGACACCACCTACGAGCAGTACTTC CASSPYRDTTYEQYF
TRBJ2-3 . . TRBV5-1 TGCGCCAGCAGCTTGGGGCTAGCTGAACCCGATACGCAGTATTTT CASSLGLAEPDTQYF
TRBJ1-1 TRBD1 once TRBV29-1 TGCAGCGTGGACAGGGGTGGTGAAGCTTTCTTT CSVDRGGEAFF
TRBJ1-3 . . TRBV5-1 TGCGCCAGCAGTGATACGGACACCATATATTTT CASSDTDTIYF
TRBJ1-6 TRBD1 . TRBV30 TGTGCCTGGAGGGAGACAGGGCTTTCACCCCTCCACTTT CAWRETGLSPLHF
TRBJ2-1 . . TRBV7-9 TGTGCCAGCAGCTTACTTAGCGGCTCCTCCTACAATGAGCAGTTCTTC CASSLLSGSSYNEQFF
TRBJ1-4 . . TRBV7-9 TGTGCCAGTGTGGGGCCAGCTACTAATGAAAAACTGTTTTTT CASVGPATNEKLFF
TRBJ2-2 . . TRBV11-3 TGTGCCAGCAGGGAGGGGGCGGGCACCGGGGAGCTGTTTTTT CASREGAGTGELFF
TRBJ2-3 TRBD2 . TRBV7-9 TGTGCCAGCAGCTTTAGCGGGAGGGCCACAGATACGCAGTATTTT CASSFSGRATDTQYF
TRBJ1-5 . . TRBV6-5 TGTGCCAGCAGTTACTCGTACGCCAGTGGTCAGCCCCAGCATTTT CASSYSYASGQPQHF
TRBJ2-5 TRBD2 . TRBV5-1 TGCGCCAGCAGCTTGACGTTTACGGATAGCGGGAGGGCGCGAGAGACCCAGTACTTC CASSLTFTDSGRARETQYF
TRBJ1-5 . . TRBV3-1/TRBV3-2 TGTGCCAGCAGCCAAGAGACTGGCCTAAATCAGCCCCAGCATTTT CASSQETGLNQPQHF
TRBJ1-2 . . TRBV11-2 TGTGCCAGCAGCTTAAACAGGGTCGGCTACACCTTC CASSLNRVGYTF
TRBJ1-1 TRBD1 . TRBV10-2 TGCGCCAGCAGGGACAGGATCAGGAACACTGAAGCTTTCTTT CASRDRIRNTEAFF